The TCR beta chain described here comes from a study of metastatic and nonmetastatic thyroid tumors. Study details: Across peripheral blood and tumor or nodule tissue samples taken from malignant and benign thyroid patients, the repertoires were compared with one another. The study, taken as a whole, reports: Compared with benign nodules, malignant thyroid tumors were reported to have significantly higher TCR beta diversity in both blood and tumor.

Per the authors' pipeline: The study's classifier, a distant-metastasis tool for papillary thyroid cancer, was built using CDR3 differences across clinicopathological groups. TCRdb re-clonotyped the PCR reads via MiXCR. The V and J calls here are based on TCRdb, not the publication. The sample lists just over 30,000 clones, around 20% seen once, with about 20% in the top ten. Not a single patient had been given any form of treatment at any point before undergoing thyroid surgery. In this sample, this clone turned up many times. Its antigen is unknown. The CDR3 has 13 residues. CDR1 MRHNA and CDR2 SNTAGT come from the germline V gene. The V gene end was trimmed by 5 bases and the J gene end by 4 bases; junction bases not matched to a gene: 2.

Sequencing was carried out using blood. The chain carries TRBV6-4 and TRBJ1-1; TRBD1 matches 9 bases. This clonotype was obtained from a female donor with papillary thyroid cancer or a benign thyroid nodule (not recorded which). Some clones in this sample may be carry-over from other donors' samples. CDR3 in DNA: TGTGCCAGCAGTCGGACAGGGGCCACTGAAGCTTTCTTT. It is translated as CASSRTGATEAFF.